A selection of T cell receptor beta chains follows, all from one sample in a study of T cell changes during pregnancy in multiple sclerosis. Only in-frame clones appear in the TCRdb table, and some are missing; sequencing was by immunoSEQ multiplex PCR. Counted here are around 48,000 clones, 85% to 95% occurring once; the ten biggest clones make up approximately 0.91%. The sequencing used CD4+ T cells from peripheral blood mononuclear cells, collected in the second trimester of pregnancy. Receptors were obtained from a female donor in good health, enrolled as a control in a pregnancy study. Each CDR3 is given with its conserved first and last residue. Fields, in order: V gene, clone size, J gene, D gene, CDR3 DNA, CDR3 protein. A D gene is named only where the DNA matches it firmly. Size tells how often a clone was seen (once, few, many) or the class of an expanded clone, and some rows leave it out.

>TRBV19|-|TRBJ2-3|TRBD2
TGTGCCAGTAGTAAGGGACTAGAGCACACAGATACGCAGTATTTT
CASSKGLEHTDTQYF
>TRBV7-6|-|TRBJ2-7|TRBD1
TGTGCCAGCAGCTTAGACAGGGGGATAACCTACGAGCAGTACTTC
CASSLDRGITYEQYF
>TRBV29-1|-|TRBJ2-5|-
TGCAGCGTTGAATTCGGGGAAGTGGAGACCCAGTACTTC
CSVEFGEVETQYF
>TRBV7-2|-|TRBJ1-6|-
TGTGCCAGCAGCCCACGGAGGGGCATTTCACCCCTCCACTTT
CASSPRRGISPLHF
>TRBV18|-|TRBJ2-1|TRBD2
TGTGCCAGCTCACCGTCTAGCGGGTACAATGAGCAGTTCTTC
CASSPSSGYNEQFF
>TRBV19|-|TRBJ2-5|-
TGTGCCAGTAGTGAGGGCCCGGGGACCCAGTACTTC
CASSEGPGTQYF
>TRBV5-8|-|TRBJ1-2|-
TGTGCCAGCCACACAGTTCTTGGGTCGGGCTACACCTTC
CASHTVLGSGYTF
>TRBV5-4|-|TRBJ2-1|TRBD1
TGTGCCAGCAGCTCGACAGGGCCCAATGAGCAGTTCTTC
CASSSTGPNEQFF
>TRBV18|once|TRBJ2-7|-
TGTGCCAGCTCACCACGCAGTCCCTCCTACGAGCAGTACTTC
CASSPRSPSYEQYF
>TRBV18|-|TRBJ2-2|-
TGTGCCAGCTCACATCAAAACACCGGGGAGCTGTTTTTT
CASSHQNTGELFF
>TRBV5-1|-|TRBJ2-5|TRBD2
TGCGCCAGCAGCTTGGCCTGGCTAGCGGGAGGCCAGGGGGAGACCCAGTACTTC
CASSLAWLAGGQGETQYF
>TRBV7-8|-|TRBJ2-7|-
TGTGCCAGCAGCGGTTCCCCGGACATTTCCTACGAGCAGTACTTC
CASSGSPDISYEQYF
>TRBV4-1|-|TRBJ2-5|TRBD1
TGCGCCAGCAGCCAAATGGGACAGATGTACCAAGAGACCCAGTACTTC
CASSQMGQMYQETQYF
>TRBV29-1|-|TRBJ2-1|TRBD2
TGCAGCGTTATTCCGGGACTCGAGCGGGGCGATGAGCAGTTCTTC
CSVIPGLERGDEQFF
>TRBV10-3|once|TRBJ2-4|-
TGTGCCATCAGTGAGTCGAATTACAGGACCAAAAACATTCAGTACTTC
CAISESNYRTKNIQYF
>TRBV4-1|-|TRBJ2-7|TRBD2
TGCGCCAGCAGCCAAGCACCAACTAGCGGGAACGGCGAGCAGTACTTC
CASSQAPTSGNGEQYF
>TRBV19|-|TRBJ1-1|TRBD1
TGTGCCAGTAACCGACAGGGAGTGAACACTGAAGCTTTCTTT
CASNRQGVNTEAFF
>TRBV5-4|-|TRBJ2-1|-
TGTGCCAGCAGCTGGGTCGGGTGGAATGAGCAGTTCTTC
CASSWVGWNEQFF
>TRBV2|-|TRBJ1-3|-
TGTGCCAGCGGGGGGGTTGCGGGGGCTGGAAACACCATATATTTT
CASGGVAGAGNTIYF
>TRBV7-6|-|TRBJ1-2|-
TGTGCCAGCAGCTTTTTCGACTATGGCTACACCTTC
CASSFFDYGYTF
>TRBV5-1|-|TRBJ2-3|-
TGCGCCAGCAGCTTGGGGCCGGCTAGCTTTGGCACAGATACGCAGTATTTT
CASSLGPASFGTDTQYF
>TRBV11-3|-|TRBJ2-1|TRBD2
TGTGCCAGCAGCCAAGCGGGGGGGGCCTACAATGAGCAGTTCTTC
CASSQAGGAYNEQFF
>TRBV28|-|TRBJ2-1|TRBD2
TGTGCCAGCAGTTTGACTAGCGGGGGGCGGAATGAGCAGTTCTTC
CASSLTSGGRNEQFF
>TRBV7-2|-|TRBJ1-1|-
TGTGCCAGCAGCTTAGGCGCAGGGGTGGCTTTCTTT
CASSLGAGVAFF
>TRBV6-5|-|TRBJ1-1|TRBD1
TGTGCCAGCAGGTGGTCTTCAGGGGGAACTGAAGCTTTCTTT
CASRWSSGGTEAFF
>TRBV5-4|-|TRBJ2-5|TRBD2
TGTGCCAGCAGCTTGGTGGGAGGGGAAGAGACCCAGTACTTC
CASSLVGGEETQYF
>TRBV25-1|-|TRBJ2-1|TRBD2
TGTGCCAGCAGTGACCCGGGACTAGCGGCGAATGAGCAGTTCTTC
CASSDPGLAANEQFF
>TRBV28|-|TRBJ1-5|-
-
CASSTSSGGLGTPQHF
>TRBV9|-|TRBJ2-5|-
TGTGCCAGCAGCGCCCGGGACTTGCAAGAGACCCAGTACTTC
CASSARDLQETQYF
>TRBV7-2|-|TRBJ2-1|-
TGTGCCAGCACCCCCTCCGGGGGGCTTACCTACAATGAGCAGTTCTTC
CASTPSGGLTYNEQFF
>TRBV7-9|-|TRBJ2-1|TRBD1
TGTGCCAGCATCCACGGGTACAGGGGGCGCCTCGATGAGCAGTTCTTC
CASIHGYRGRLDEQFF
>TRBV6-5|-|TRBJ2-5|TRBD2
TGTGCCAGCAGTTTGACTAGCGGGAGGGCCGGGGAGACCCAGTACTTC
CASSLTSGRAGETQYF
>TRBV28|-|TRBJ2-1|TRBD2
TGTGCCAGCAGTACTAGCGGGAGATTTGAGCAGTTCTTC
CASSTSGRFEQFF
>TRBV7-2|-|TRBJ1-3|-
TGTGCCAGCAGCTTCGGTTACAGCTCTGGAAACACCATATATTTT
CASSFGYSSGNTIYF
>TRBV13|once|TRBJ2-5|TRBD1
TGTGCCAGCAGCCCCTCGGGGCCGACAGGGTTCCAAGAGACCCAGTACTTC
CASSPSGPTGFQETQYF
>TRBV4-3|-|TRBJ2-1|-
TGCGCCAGCAGCCAAGTCGAGGTCCCCTCCTACAATGAGCAGTTCTTC
CASSQVEVPSYNEQFF
>TRBV6-5|-|TRBJ1-5|-
TGTGCCAGCAGTAAGGACAGTAATCAGCCCCAGCATTTT
CASSKDSNQPQHF
>TRBV14|few|TRBJ2-7|-
TGTGCCAGCAGCCTATTGGGGCACTCCTACGAGCAGTACTTC
CASSLLGHSYEQYF
>TRBV28|-|TRBJ1-1|-
TGTGCCAGCAGTTTATTAGCAGGGGACACTGAAGCTTTCTTT
CASSLLAGDTEAFF
>TRBV29-1|-|TRBJ2-5|TRBD2
TGCAGCGTCTCGACTAGCGGGAGCGGGGAGACCCAGTACTTC
CSVSTSGSGETQYF
>TRBV2|-|TRBJ2-3|TRBD2
TGTGCCAGCAGTGCAGGGACTAGCGGGACAGATACGCAGTATTTT
CASSAGTSGTDTQYF
>TRBV29-1|-|TRBJ1-1|TRBD1
TGCAGCGCTGGGTTGGACAGGGGATCTGAAGCTTTCTTT
CSAGLDRGSEAFF
>TRBV19|-|TRBJ2-1|TRBD2
TGTGCCAGTAGTAGCGGACTAGCGGGGAGGGTCGCGATCTTC
CASSSGLAGRVAIF
>TRBV28|-|TRBJ1-1|-
TGTGCCAGCAGTTCTGCGGGCCTGAACACTGAAGCTTTCTTT
CASSSAGLNTEAFF
>TRBV10-2|-|TRBJ1-2|TRBD1
TGCGCCAGCAGTGAGCAGGGGGCGGTAGGAAATGGCTACACCTTC
CASSEQGAVGNGYTF
>TRBV5-1|-|TRBJ2-3|TRBD2
TGCGCCAGCAGCTTGGGGCTAGCGGGGGGGCCAGATACGCAGTATTTT
CASSLGLAGGPDTQYF
>TRBV28|-|TRBJ2-3|-
TGTGCCAGCACGAAGCGGGCCGGCGATACGCAGTATTTT
CASTKRAGDTQYF
>TRBV7-3|few|TRBJ2-2|-
TGTGCCAGCAGCTTTGAGGGGAACACCGGGGAGCTGTTTTTT
CASSFEGNTGELFF
>TRBV7-9|-|TRBJ2-1|-
TGTGCCAGCAGCTCGAGGGGGAATGAGCAGTTCTTC
CASSSRGNEQFF
>TRBV11-3|-|TRBJ2-1|-
TGTGCCAGCAGCTTAGAAGGGACTGCAGTCTACAATGAGCAGTTCTTC
CASSLEGTAVYNEQFF
>TRBV2|-|TRBJ2-3|-
TGTGCCAGCAGTGAAGGCACAGGGACGTTAGATACGCAGTATTTT
CASSEGTGTLDTQYF
>TRBV4-1|-|TRBJ2-2|TRBD2
TGCGCCAGCAGCCAAGGGGGACTAGCGGGGAGGCACACCGGGGAGCTGTTTTTT
CASSQGGLAGRHTGELFF
>TRBV5-1|once|TRBJ1-2|-
TGCGCCAGCAGCTTGGAAGGGGCGAGGTGGGGCTACACCTTC
CASSLEGARWGYTF
>TRBV18|-|TRBJ1-5|-
TGTGCCAGCTCACCAAACAGGAGCAATCAGCCCCAGCATTTT
CASSPNRSNQPQHF
>TRBV5-8|-|TRBJ1-1|-
TGTGCCAGCAGCTGGGACACGAAAGCAGGCTCTGAAGCTTTCTTT
CASSWDTKAGSEAFF
>TRBV11-3|-|TRBJ2-2|-
TGTGCCAGCAGCTTAGATCGATGGGGGACATCGAACACCGGGGAGCTGTTTTTT
CASSLDRWGTSNTGELFF
>TRBV27|-|TRBJ2-2|-
TGTGCCAGCAGTTTATTTCTTGGCCTTACCGGGGAGCTGTTTTTT
CASSLFLGLTGELFF
>TRBV7-6|-|TRBJ2-1|-
TGTGCCAGCAGCTCCACAACAGGGACCTACAATGAGCAGTTCTTC
CASSSTTGTYNEQFF
>TRBV7-9|once|TRBJ2-5|-
TGTGCCAGCACTAACAGAGGGGGCCAAGAGACCCAGTACTTC
CASTNRGGQETQYF
>TRBV7-9|-|TRBJ2-1|-
TGTGCCAGCAGCCCCCCCCAGCACGGTCAGGGAATAGGGTGGGATGAGCAGTTCTTC
CASSPPQHGQGIGWDEQFF